The 20 T cell receptor beta chains listed next were all sequenced from one sample in a study of blood T cell repertoires in COVID-19. Generated by immunoSEQ multiplex PCR, the TCRdb table keeps only in-frame clones and is missing some. Here the sample spans 200,000 to 300,000 clones, about 91% being singletons. The material sequenced was PBMCs or T cells enriched from blood (not recorded which). The receptor set was obtained from a woman in her forties with acute COVID-19.

This clone occurred many times. V gene TRBV6-5 combines with J gene TRBJ1-2, with D possibly TRBD1 on 5 matching bases. The germline V gene encodes CDR1 MNHEY and CDR2 SVGAGI. The CDR3 has 16 amino acids. With 0 bases removed from V and 6 bases from J, the gap between germline ends came to 17 bases. CDR3 amino acids: CASSYSPTAMLDGYTF. CDR3 DNA sequence: TGTGCCAGCAGTTACTCCCCGACAGCTATGCTGGATGGCTACACCTTC.

The chain is built from TRBV18 and TRBJ1-1, with D tentatively TRBD1 (6 bases). Trimming removed 6 bases at V and 0 bases at J, with 8 bases between. The CDR3 runs to 13 residues. Germline lookup yields CDR1 KGHSH and CDR2 LQKENI. The CDR3, as DNA: TGTGCCAGCTCGGACAGTCTGAACACTGAAGCTTTCTTT. Translating gives CASSDSLNTEAFF.

This chain connects TRBV18 to TRBJ2-5; 7 positions agree with TRBD1. CDR1 is KGHSH, CDR2 LQKENI, per germline. Trimming took 2 bases from V and 4 from J; bases not matched to a gene: 4. This CDR3 spans 14 amino acids. CDR3 sequence (DNA): TGTGCCAGCTCACCAGGGGGACAGAGAGAGACCCAGTACTTC. Translated: CASSPGGQRETQYF.

The chain uses TRBV7-2 and TRBJ2-3, with 8 bases lining up with TRBD2. CDR1 and CDR2 from the germline V gene are SGHTA and FQGNSA. With 4 bases clipped from V and 4 bases from J, the junction kept 19 bases outside the gene matches. This CDR3 has 19 amino acids. Here the CDR3 reads CASSSPLDTAGAGADTQYF. CDR3 in DNA: TGTGCCAGCAGCTCTCCCCTAGATACAGCGGGAGCGGGGGCAGATACGCAGTATTTT.

This clone was counted once. The genes are TRBV14 and TRBJ1-2, with a weak D call TRBD1 (5 bases). The CDR3 extends over 13 amino acids. The germline gives CDR1 SGHDN, CDR2 FVKESK. The V end lost 4 bases, the J end lost 7 bases, and 13 bases lay between the germline ends. The CDR3 coding sequence is TGTGCCAGCAGCCCTCTTGGGGCTGGTGGCTACACCTTC. Translating gives CASSPLGAGGYTF.

In this sample, this clone turned up once. This chain connects TRBV7-8 to TRBJ1-2; 7 bases are shared with TRBD1. The CDR3 is 15 residues long. Germline lookup yields CDR1 SGHVS and CDR2 FQNEAQ. With 5 bases clipped from V and 0 bases from J, the junction kept 6 bases outside the gene matches. CDR3 nucleotide sequence: TGTGCCAGCAGCCCGGGGACAGATGCTAACTATGGCTACACCTTC. The encoded protein is CASSPGTDANYGYTF.

The chain couples TRBV5-1 to TRBJ1-4; D gene uncertain. V lost 5 bases and J lost 0, with 14 bases in between. The CDR3 loop spans 16 amino acids. CDR1 SGHRS and CDR2 YFSETQ come from the germline V gene. The CDR3 region has the DNA TGCGCCAGCAGTATCAGCGGCTATACAACTAATGAAAAACTGTTTTTT. Its protein is CASSISGYTTNEKLFF. Full variable domain (remainder filled in from reference TRBV5-1 and TRBJ1-4): KAGVTQTPRYLIKTRGQQVTLSCSPISGHRSVSWYQQTPGQGLQFLFEYFSETQRNKGNFPGRFSGRQFSNSRSEMNVSTLELGDSALYLCASSISGYTTNEKLFFGSGTQLSVL.

V is TRBV3-1 (or the pseudogene TRBV3-2) and J is TRBJ2-5; maybe TRBD1 (5 bases). There are 14 residues in the CDR3. Trimming pared 1 base from V and 4 bases from J, leaving 10 bases between. Germline V gene lookup returns CDR1 LGHDT and CDR2 YNNKEL (reference sequence). The CDR3 sequence: CASSQVQGVETQYF. In DNA, the CDR3 is TGTGCCAGCAGCCAAGTGCAGGGCGTAGAGACCCAGTACTTC.

V is TRBV29-1 and J is TRBJ2-5; D perhaps matches TRBD1 (5 bases). This CDR3 is built from 13 residues. Trimming cost V 4 bases and J 2 bases, with 11 bases left between them. Germline V gives CDR1 SQVTM, CDR2 ANQGSEA. The CDR3 nucleotides read TGCAGCGTTGCTGACAGTTTACAAGAGACCCAGTACTTC. This codes for CSVADSLQETQYF.

The chain is built from TRBV29-1 and TRBJ1-2, with D tentatively TRBD1 (6 bases). The germline V and J ends were trimmed by 0 bases and 2 bases, with 10 bases remaining between them. The CDR3 is made up of 14 amino acids. Germline V gene lookup returns CDR1 SQVTM and CDR2 ANQGSEA. CDR3 DNA sequence: TGCAGCGTTGAAGATCGTCAGGGGAACTATGGCTACACCTTC. The encoded protein is CSVEDRQGNYGYTF.

This clone was observed a single time. The genes are TRBV9 and TRBJ1-2, with D uncertain. The CDR3 is made up of 14 amino acids. The V gene's germline CDR1 is SGDLS and CDR2 YYNGEE. Trimming removed 4 bases from V and 1 base from J, with 11 bases in between. The CDR3 coding sequence is TGTGCCAGCAGCCGACGGGGATATAACTATGGCTACACCTTC. Its translation is CASSRRGYNYGYTF.

The V call is TRBV19, the J call TRBJ1-2; tentative D call: TRBD1 (5 bases). Per the germline V gene, CDR1 is LNHDA and CDR2 is SQIVND (reference sequence). The CDR3 contains 15 residues. With 4 bases removed from V and 6 bases from J, the gap between germline ends came to 18 bases. The CDR3 coding sequence is TGTGCCAGTAGTAGGCGCGCAGGGAAAGGTGATGGCTACACCTTC. Its translation is CASSRRAGKGDGYTF.

The chain couples TRBV29-1 to TRBJ2-1; 7 nucleotides match TRBD2. Germline V gene sequence: CDR1 SQVTM, CDR2 ANQGSEA. V dropped 4 bases and J dropped 6; count of bases not matched to a gene: 9. The CDR3 is 14 amino acids. In DNA form, the CDR3 reads TGCAGCGTTGGGGAGCGGGGAATCGCCAATGAGCAGTTCTTC. It is translated as CSVGERGIANEQFF.

V usage is TRBV24-1 and J usage is TRBJ2-6; no firm D call. In germline, CDR1 is KGHDR, CDR2 SFDVKD. Trimming cost V 3 bases and J 0 bases, with 11 bases left between them. The CDR3 spans 17 residues. The CDR3 loop reads CATSDARAPSGANVLTF. CDR3 nucleotides: TGTGCCACCAGTGATGCCCGCGCGCCCTCTGGGGCCAACGTCCTGACTTTC.

The chain combines TRBV3-1 (or the pseudogene TRBV3-2) with TRBJ2-7, with 12 bases fitting TRBD2. The J segment lost 2 bases and the V segment lost 2 bases, leaving 7 bases of the junction unmatched. CDR3 length equals 17 residues. Germline V lookup: CDR1 LGHDT, CDR2 YNNKEL (reference sequence). This CDR3 reads CASSQQRLAGVPYEQYF. CDR3 coding DNA: TGTGCCAGCAGCCAACAAAGACTAGCGGGAGTACCCTACGAGCAGTACTTC.

CDR3 region: CASSIRDSLSWSNEKLFF. The CDR3, as DNA: TGTGCCAGTAGTATAAGGGACTCCCTAAGCTGGTCTAATGAAAAACTGTTTTTT. The chain couples TRBV19 to TRBJ1-4; D is possibly TRBD1 (5 bases). V lost 2 bases and J 3 bases, leaving 19 bases between the germline ends. The germline V gene encodes CDR1 LNHDA and CDR2 SQIVND (reference sequence). The CDR3 runs 18 residues.

V and J are TRBV5-1 and TRBJ2-3; 9 bases are shared with TRBD1. With V trimmed by 4 bases and J by 7 bases, 7 bases remained unmatched. The CDR3 totals 14 residues. Looked up from germline, CDR1 is SGHRS and CDR2 is YFSETQ. Here the CDR3 DNA reads TGCGCCAGCAGCCCGGGACAGGGAGGGAATACGCAGTATTTT. This encodes CASSPGQGGNTQYF. Supplemented by reference TRBV5-1 and TRBJ2-3, the full variable domain reads KAGVTQTPRYLIKTRGQQVTLSCSPISGHRSVSWYQQTPGQGLQFLFEYFSETQRNKGNFPGRFSGRQFSNSRSEMNVSTLELGDSALYLCASSPGQGGNTQYFGPGTRLTVL.

This chain uses TRBV9 with TRBJ1-2, with TRBD1 identical over 8 bases. The germline V gene encodes CDR1 SGDLS and CDR2 YYNGEE. The CDR3 is made up of 15 amino acids. V shed 0 bases and J 4 bases; nucleotides not matched to a gene: 5. The DNA of the CDR3 is TGTGCCAGCAGCGTAGAAGGACAGGGAGGCTATGGCTACACCTTC. Translation gives CASSVEGQGGYGYTF.

The chain carries TRBV28 and TRBJ2-1; TRBD2 is a possible D gene (7 bases). Germline values: CDR1 MDHEN, CDR2 SYDVKM. CDR3 length equals 15 residues. V dropped 7 bases and J dropped 10 bases, with 23 bases sitting between them. The CDR3 here is CASTPQHGGHDEQFF. The DNA for the CDR3 is TGTGCCAGCACCCCACAGCACGGGGGGCATGACGAGCAGTTCTTC.

V is TRBV18 and J is TRBJ2-1; 9 nucleotides line up with TRBD1. Germline assignment: CDR1 KGHSH and CDR2 LQKENI. The CDR3 has 13 amino acids. Trimming removed 3 bases from V and 7 bases from J; junction bases left unmatched: 1. This chain's CDR3 is CASSPGTGNEQFF. The CDR3 DNA is TGTGCCAGCTCACCGGGGACAGGGAATGAGCAGTTCTTC.